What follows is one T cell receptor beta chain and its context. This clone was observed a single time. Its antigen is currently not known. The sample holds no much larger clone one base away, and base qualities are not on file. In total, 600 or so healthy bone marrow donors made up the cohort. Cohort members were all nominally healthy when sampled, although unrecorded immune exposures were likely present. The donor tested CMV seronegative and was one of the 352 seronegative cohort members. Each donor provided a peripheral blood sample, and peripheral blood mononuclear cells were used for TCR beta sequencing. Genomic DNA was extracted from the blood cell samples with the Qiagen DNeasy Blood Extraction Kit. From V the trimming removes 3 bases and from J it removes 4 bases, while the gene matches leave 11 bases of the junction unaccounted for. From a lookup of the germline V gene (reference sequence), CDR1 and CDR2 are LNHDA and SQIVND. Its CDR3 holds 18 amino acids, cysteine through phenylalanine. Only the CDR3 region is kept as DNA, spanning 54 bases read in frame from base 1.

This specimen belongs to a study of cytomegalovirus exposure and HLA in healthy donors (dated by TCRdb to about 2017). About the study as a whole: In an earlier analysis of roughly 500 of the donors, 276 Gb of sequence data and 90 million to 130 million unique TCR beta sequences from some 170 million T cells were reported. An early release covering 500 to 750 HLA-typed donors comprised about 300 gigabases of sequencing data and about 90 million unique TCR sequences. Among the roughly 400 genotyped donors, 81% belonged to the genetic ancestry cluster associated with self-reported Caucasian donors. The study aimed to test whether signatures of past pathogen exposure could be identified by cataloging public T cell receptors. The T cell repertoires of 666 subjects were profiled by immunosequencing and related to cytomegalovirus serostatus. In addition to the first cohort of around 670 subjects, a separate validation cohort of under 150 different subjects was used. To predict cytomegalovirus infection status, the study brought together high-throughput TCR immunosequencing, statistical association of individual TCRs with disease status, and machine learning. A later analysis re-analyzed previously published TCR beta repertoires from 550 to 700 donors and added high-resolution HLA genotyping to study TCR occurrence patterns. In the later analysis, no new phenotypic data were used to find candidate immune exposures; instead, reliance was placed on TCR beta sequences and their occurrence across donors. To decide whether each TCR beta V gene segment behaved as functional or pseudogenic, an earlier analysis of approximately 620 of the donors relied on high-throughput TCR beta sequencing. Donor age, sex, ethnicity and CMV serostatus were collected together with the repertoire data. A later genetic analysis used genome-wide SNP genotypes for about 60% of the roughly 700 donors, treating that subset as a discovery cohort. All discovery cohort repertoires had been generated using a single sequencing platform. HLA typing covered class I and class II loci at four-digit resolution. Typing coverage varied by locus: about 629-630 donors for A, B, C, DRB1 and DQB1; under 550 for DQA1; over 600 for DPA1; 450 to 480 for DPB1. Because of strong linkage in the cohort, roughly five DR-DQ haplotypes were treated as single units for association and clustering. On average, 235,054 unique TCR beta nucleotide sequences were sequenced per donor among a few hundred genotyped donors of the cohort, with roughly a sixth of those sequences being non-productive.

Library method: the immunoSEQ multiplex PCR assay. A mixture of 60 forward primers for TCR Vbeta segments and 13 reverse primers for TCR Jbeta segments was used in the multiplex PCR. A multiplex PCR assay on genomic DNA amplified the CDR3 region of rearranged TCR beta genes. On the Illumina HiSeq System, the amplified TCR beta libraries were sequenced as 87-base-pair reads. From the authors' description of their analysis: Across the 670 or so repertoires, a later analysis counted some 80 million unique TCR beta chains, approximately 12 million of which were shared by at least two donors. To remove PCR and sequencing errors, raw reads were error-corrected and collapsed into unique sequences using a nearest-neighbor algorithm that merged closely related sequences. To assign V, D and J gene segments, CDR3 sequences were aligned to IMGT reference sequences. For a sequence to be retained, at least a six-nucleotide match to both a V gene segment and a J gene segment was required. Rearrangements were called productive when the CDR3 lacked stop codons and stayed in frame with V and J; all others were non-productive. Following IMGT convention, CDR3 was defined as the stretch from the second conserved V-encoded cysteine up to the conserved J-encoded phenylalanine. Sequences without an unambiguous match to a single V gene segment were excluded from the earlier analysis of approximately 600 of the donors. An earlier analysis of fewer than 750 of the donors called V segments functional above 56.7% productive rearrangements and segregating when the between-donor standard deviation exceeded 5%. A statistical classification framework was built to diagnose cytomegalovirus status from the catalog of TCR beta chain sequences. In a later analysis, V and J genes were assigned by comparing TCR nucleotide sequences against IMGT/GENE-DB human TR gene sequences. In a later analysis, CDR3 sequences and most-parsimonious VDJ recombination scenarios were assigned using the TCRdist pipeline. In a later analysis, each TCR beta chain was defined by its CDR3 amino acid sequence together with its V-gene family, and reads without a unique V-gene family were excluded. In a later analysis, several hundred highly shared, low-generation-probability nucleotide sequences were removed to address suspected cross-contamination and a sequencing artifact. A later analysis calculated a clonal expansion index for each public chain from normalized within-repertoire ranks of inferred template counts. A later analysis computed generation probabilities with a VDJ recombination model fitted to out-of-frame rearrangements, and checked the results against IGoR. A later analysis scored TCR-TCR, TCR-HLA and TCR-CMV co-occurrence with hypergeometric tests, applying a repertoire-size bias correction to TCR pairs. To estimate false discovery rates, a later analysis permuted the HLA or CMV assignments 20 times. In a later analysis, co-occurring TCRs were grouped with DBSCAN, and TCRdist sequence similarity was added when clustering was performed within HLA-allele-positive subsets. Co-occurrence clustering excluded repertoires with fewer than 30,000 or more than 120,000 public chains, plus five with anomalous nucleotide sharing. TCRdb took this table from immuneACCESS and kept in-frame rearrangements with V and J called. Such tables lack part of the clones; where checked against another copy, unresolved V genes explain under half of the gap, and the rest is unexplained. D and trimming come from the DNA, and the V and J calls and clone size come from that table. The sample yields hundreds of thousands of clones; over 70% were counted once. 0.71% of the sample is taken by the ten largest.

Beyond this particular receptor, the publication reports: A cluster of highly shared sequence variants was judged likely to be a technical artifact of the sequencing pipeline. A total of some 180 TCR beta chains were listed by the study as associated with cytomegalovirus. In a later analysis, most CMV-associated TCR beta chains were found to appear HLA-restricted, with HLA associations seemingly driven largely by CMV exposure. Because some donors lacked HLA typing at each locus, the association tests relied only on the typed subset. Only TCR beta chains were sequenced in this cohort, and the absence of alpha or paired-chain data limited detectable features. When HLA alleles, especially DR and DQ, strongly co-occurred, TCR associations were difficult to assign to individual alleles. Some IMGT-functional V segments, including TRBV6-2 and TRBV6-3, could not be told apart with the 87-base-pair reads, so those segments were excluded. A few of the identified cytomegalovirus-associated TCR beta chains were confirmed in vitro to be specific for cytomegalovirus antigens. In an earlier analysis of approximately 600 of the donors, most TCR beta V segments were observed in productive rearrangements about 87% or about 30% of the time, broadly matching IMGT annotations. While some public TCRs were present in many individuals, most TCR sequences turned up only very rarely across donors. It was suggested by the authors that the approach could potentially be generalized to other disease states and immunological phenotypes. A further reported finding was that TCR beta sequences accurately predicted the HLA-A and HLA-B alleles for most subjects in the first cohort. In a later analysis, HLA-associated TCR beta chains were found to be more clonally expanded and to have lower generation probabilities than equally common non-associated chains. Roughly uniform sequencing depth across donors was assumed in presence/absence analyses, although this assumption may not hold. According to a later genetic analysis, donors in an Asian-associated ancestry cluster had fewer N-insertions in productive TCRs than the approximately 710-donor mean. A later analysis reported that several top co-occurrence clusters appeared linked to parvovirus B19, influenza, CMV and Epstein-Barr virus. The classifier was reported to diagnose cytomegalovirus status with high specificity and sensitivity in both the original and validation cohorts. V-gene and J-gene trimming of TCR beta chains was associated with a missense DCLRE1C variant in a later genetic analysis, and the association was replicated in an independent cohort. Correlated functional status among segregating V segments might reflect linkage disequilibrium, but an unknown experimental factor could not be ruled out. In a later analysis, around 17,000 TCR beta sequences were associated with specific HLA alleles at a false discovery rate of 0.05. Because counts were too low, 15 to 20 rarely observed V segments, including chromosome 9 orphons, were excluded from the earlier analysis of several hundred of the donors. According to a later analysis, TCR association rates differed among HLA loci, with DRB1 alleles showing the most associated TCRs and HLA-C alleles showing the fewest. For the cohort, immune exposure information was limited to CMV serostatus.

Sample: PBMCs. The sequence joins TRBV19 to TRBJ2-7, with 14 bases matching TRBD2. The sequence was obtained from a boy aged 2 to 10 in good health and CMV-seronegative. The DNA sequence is TGTGCCAGTAGTATCGGGCAGGGACTAGCGGGAGTAATATACGAGCAGTACTTC. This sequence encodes CASSIGQGLAGVIYEQYF.